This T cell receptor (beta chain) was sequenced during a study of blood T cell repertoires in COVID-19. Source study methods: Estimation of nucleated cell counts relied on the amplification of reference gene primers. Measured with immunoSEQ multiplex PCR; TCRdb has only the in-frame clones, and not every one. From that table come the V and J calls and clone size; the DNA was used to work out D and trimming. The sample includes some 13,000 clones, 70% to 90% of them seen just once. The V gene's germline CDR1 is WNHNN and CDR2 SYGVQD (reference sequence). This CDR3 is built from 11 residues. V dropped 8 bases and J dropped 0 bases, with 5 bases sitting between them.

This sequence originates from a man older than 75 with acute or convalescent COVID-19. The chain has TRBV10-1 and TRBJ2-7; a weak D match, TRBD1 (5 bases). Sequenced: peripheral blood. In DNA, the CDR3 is TGCGCCAGCGACAGCTCCTACGAGCAGTACTTC. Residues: CASDSSYEQYF.